The 30 T cell receptor beta chains listed next were all sequenced from one sample in a study of shared clonotypes between healthy human individuals. This table comes from immunoSEQ multiplex PCR, and its TCRdb copy is limited to in-frame clones, with some not included. The sample includes under 2,000,000 clones, approximately 94% of them seen just once. Terminally differentiated effector memory CD45RA+ cells were excluded from the naive CD8 cells, which were CD45RO-negative and positively selected for CCR7. The sequencing input was naive CD8+ T cells sorted from blood. These receptors were collected from a man between 18 and 29 years old in good health.

The chain links TRBV4-3 to TRBJ1-1; unclear D gene. V lost 4 bases and J 3 bases, leaving 15 bases between the germline ends. Germline V lookup: CDR1 LGHNA, CDR2 YSLEER. The CDR3 is 15 amino acids. The CDR3 loop reads CASSLIEGTDTEAFF. The CDR3 DNA sequence: TGCGCCAGCAGCCTAATCGAGGGTACGGACACTGAAGCTTTCTTT.

V is TRBV27 and J is TRBJ2-1, with 7 bases lining up with TRBD2. The CDR3 covers 15 residues. Germline CDR1 MNHEY, CDR2 SMNVEV (reference sequence). Trimming removed 5 bases from V and 8 bases from J; junction bases left unmatched: 12. CDR3 sequence reads: CASSPPGLGRDEQFF. CDR3 DNA: TGTGCCAGCAGTCCACCCGGACTAGGGCGGGATGAGCAGTTCTTC.

In this sample, this clone turned up once. V and J are TRBV4-1 and TRBJ2-6, with a possible D match to TRBD2 (5 bases). The CDR3 runs to 18 residues. Between the trimmed V and J ends, which lost 2 bases and 0 bases, there was a span of 14 bases. The germline CDR1 and CDR2 sequences are MGHRA and YSYEKL. CDR3 sequence: CASSQFGNLDSGANVLTF. CDR3 bases: TGCGCCAGCAGCCAATTCGGGAATTTGGACTCTGGGGCCAACGTCCTGACTTTC.

Concerning this clone: Other DNA sequences in this sample translate to the same CDR3. This rearrangement joins TRBV7-8 to TRBJ1-6; D possibly corresponds to TRBD1 (5 bases). The CDR3 contains 13 residues. The V end was cut by 5 bases, the J end by 8 bases, with 10 bases between. CDR1 and CDR2 (germline): SGHVS, FQNEAQ. The CDR3 here is CASSLSRDSPLHF. CDR3 DNA: TGTGCCAGCAGCCTTAGCAGGGATTCACCCCTCCACTTT.

The genes are TRBV6-5 and TRBJ2-5, with 7 bases matching TRBD1. Trimming took 4 bases from V and 6 from J; bases not matched to a gene: 11. Germline V CDR1 and CDR2: MNHEY, SVGAGI. The CDR3 sequence is 15 residues long. The DNA of the CDR3 is TGTGCCAGCAGTTTAGGAAGACAGGGCGAGAAGACCCAGTACTTC. Its translation: CASSLGRQGEKTQYF.

The rearrangement joins TRBV6-5 to TRBJ1-1; D is ambiguous. The V gene lost 5 bases and the J gene lost 1 base, with 11 bases spanning the gap. CDR1 MNHEY and CDR2 SVGAGI come from the germline V gene. The CDR3 has 14 residues. The CDR3 protein is CASSASGKNTEAFF. The CDR3 DNA reads as TGTGCCAGCAGTGCCTCGGGAAAGAACACTGAAGCTTTCTTT.

This sequence joins TRBV4-1 and TRBJ2-2, with a weak D call TRBD2 (5 bases). CDR3 length: 16 amino acids. The germline V gene has CDR1 MGHRA and CDR2 YSYEKL. Trimming removed 3 bases at V and 1 base at J, with 12 bases between. For the CDR3, the DNA is TGCGCCAGCAGCCAGGCGGGCTCCAGGAACACCGGGGAGCTGTTTTTT. This sequence encodes CASSQAGSRNTGELFF.

CDR3 coding DNA: TGTGCCAGCAGATCGACGACAGGGATCCACTATGGCTACACCTTC. This translates into CASRSTTGIHYGYTF. The chain is built from TRBV7-9 and TRBJ1-2, with 7 bases that match TRBD1. V lost 6 bases and J lost 3; bases outside the gene matches: 10. CDR1 is SEHNR, CDR2 FQNEAQ, per germline (reference sequence). This CDR3 spans 15 amino acids.

The rearrangement links TRBV5-8 to TRBJ2-5, with a possible D match to TRBD2 (6 bases). Trimming took off 0 bases at V and 4 bases at J, with 13 bases between the two ends. The CDR3 is 15 amino acids. The V gene's germline CDR1 is SGHTS and CDR2 YDEGEE. The CDR3 nucleotides read TGTGCCAGCAGCTTGGGGGGGGAGCCCCCAGAGACCCAGTACTTC. Amino acid sequence: CASSLGGEPPETQYF.

J is TRBJ1-6 and V is TRBV5-8, with no clear D. The CDR3 runs to 15 residues. With 6 bases removed from V and 8 bases from J, the gap between germline ends came to 18 bases. Germline CDR1 reads SGHTS; CDR2 reads YDEGEE. The CDR3 reads CASTPYRSSDSPLHF. CDR3 DNA sequence: TGTGCCAGCACCCCATACAGATCTTCTGATTCACCCCTCCACTTT.

The chain has TRBV7-6 and TRBJ2-2; D is uncertain. The germline gives CDR1 SGHVS, CDR2 FNYEAQ. Deletions cut 5 bases from V and 3 bases from J, with 16 bases between. The CDR3 has 16 amino acids. CDR3 sequence: CASSPIPEGHTGELFF. In DNA form, the CDR3 reads TGTGCCAGCAGCCCTATACCGGAAGGGCACACCGGGGAGCTGTTTTTT.

This sequence joins TRBV15 and TRBJ2-3, with D possibly matching TRBD1 (6 bases). Trimming removed 7 bases at V and 6 bases at J, with 17 bases between. Germline V gene data show CDR1 as LNHNV and CDR2 as YYDKDF (reference sequence). CDR3 length: 14 residues. The CDR3 region is CATKSMTGRDTQYF. The CDR3 DNA reads as TGTGCCACCAAGTCGATGACAGGACGGGATACGCAGTATTTT.

V is TRBV2 and J is TRBJ1-1; a weak D match, TRBD1 (5 bases). The CDR3 length is 16 residues. Germline V CDR1 and CDR2: SNHLY, FYNNEI. V was cut by 2 bases and J by 0 bases, with 13 bases left in between. The CDR3 sequence: CASSENPQGVNTEAFF. Written as DNA, the CDR3 is TGTGCCAGCAGTGAAAACCCCCAGGGAGTGAACACTGAAGCTTTCTTT.

CDR3 DNA: TGCGCCAGCAGCCAAGGGACAGAGATTTCCTACGAGCAGTACTTC. Amino acids: CASSQGTEISYEQYF. The chain links TRBV4-1 to TRBJ2-7, with D perhaps matching TRBD1 (6 bases). The CDR3 is 15 residues long. Trimming shortened V by 1 base and J by 1 base, and 11 bases separated the two germline ends. Germline CDR1 MGHRA, CDR2 YSYEKL.

This chain links TRBV10-3 with TRBJ2-5; no clear D. This CDR3 is 16 amino acids long. V was trimmed by 2 bases and J by 3 bases, leaving 16 bases between them. Looked up from germline, CDR1 is ENHRY and CDR2 is SYGVKD. The CDR3 bases are TGTGCCATCAGTGAGATCGGGTCCAGCGAAAAAGAGACCCAGTACTTC. This codes for CAISEIGSSEKETQYF.

The chain carries TRBV9 and TRBJ2-2; TRBD2 is a possible D gene (5 bases). In germline, CDR1 is SGDLS, CDR2 YYNGEE. This CDR3 has 17 amino acids. V lost 0 bases to trimming and J lost 0 bases, with 12 bases between them. The CDR3 DNA reads as TGTGCCAGCAGCGTAGCCGAGACTACTCCGAACACCGGGGAGCTGTTTTTT. This sequence encodes CASSVAETTPNTGELFF. The whole variable domain, filled in from reference TRBV9 and TRBJ2-2, reads DSGVTQTPKHLITATGQRVTLRCSPRSGDLSVYWYQQSLDQGLQFLIQYYNGEERAKGNILERFSAQQFPDLHSELNLSSLELGDSALYFCASSVAETTPNTGELFFGEGSRLTVL.

V is TRBV27 and J is TRBJ2-2, with 7 bases identical to TRBD1. The CDR3 loop spans 17 amino acids. In germline, CDR1 is MNHEY, CDR2 SMNVEV (reference sequence). After removal of 4 bases from V and 4 bases from J, the junction contained 12 bases not matched to a gene. Here the CDR3 reads CASSSETDRALTGELFF. As DNA, the CDR3 is TGTGCCAGCAGTTCCGAGACTGACAGGGCTCTCACCGGGGAGCTGTTTTTT.

This clone was counted once. The chain links TRBV25-1 to TRBJ2-5, with TRBD2 matching 7 bases. The CDR3 runs to 14 residues. The germline CDR1 and CDR2 sequences are MGHDK and SYGVNS. Losses at the gene ends were 5 bases for V and 2 bases for J; bases not matched to a gene: 5. In DNA, the CDR3 is TGTGCCAGCAGTATTCTCGGGGGGCAAGAGACCCAGTACTTC. It is translated as CASSILGGQETQYF. The entire variable domain, with the rest obtained from reference TRBV25-1 and TRBJ2-5, is as follows: EADIYQTPRYLVIGTGKKITLECSQTMGHDKMYWYQQDPGMELHLIHYSYGVNSTEKGDLSSESTVSRIRTEHFPLTLESARPSHTSQYLCASSILGGQETQYFGPGTRLLVL.

This chain joins TRBV7-2 and TRBJ2-7, with D perhaps matching TRBD1 (5 bases). Germline V CDR1 and CDR2: SGHTA, FQGNSA. The V end was cut by 2 bases, the J end by 5 bases, with 10 bases between. The CDR3 has 13 amino acids. The CDR3 DNA reads as TGTGCCAGCAGCTTAATCGCAGGGAACGAGCAGTACTTC. Its protein product is CASSLIAGNEQYF.

CDR3 sequence reads: CASSPGTAAYEQYF. As DNA, the CDR3 is TGTGCCAGCAGCCCCGGGACGGCGGCCTACGAGCAGTACTTC. The V and J genes are TRBV7-2 and TRBJ2-7; D could derive from TRBD1 or TRBD2 (5 bases each). Germline CDR1 is SGHTA and CDR2 is FQGNSA. V was clipped by 5 bases and J by 2 bases, with 13 bases between them. This CDR3 comprises 14 residues.

The chain carries TRBV19 and TRBJ2-5; D is uncertain. V dropped 6 bases and J dropped 3 bases, with 11 bases sitting between them. CDR1 and CDR2 (germline): LNHDA, SQIVND (reference sequence). CDR3 length: 13 amino acids. CDR3 residues: CASRRLGEETQYF. The DNA of the CDR3 is TGTGCCAGTAGACGTTTAGGAGAAGAGACCCAGTACTTC.

Concerning this clone: The sample has other DNA sequences that encode this CDR3 too. The chain recombines TRBV30 with TRBJ2-2; D call uncertain. The CDR3 is made up of 12 amino acids. Looked up from germline, CDR1 is GTSNPN and CDR2 is SVGIG (reference sequence). Trimming pared 0 bases from V and 6 bases from J, leaving 5 bases between. The CDR3 region is CAWSVGAGELFF. CDR3 bases: TGTGCCTGGAGTGTCGGAGCCGGGGAGCTGTTTTTT. The full variable domain, with the rest looked up from reference TRBV30 and TRBJ2-2, is SQTIHQWPATLVQPVGSPLSLECTVEGTSNPNLYWYRQAAGRGLQLLFYSVGIGQISSEVPQNLSASRPQDRQFILSSKKLLLSDSGFYLCAWSVGAGELFFGEGSRLTVL.

About this clone: This sample also contains other DNA sequences that code for the same CDR3. This chain connects TRBV10-3 to TRBJ2-2, with D perhaps TRBD2 (6 bases). Trimming cost V 3 bases and J 6 bases, with 8 bases left between them. Germline V lookup: CDR1 ENHRY, CDR2 SYGVKD. This CDR3 is 13 amino acids long. The chain's CDR3 is CAISDGGAGELFF. The CDR3 coding sequence is TGTGCCATCAGTGATGGAGGGGCCGGGGAGCTGTTTTTT.

This clone appeared once. V gene TRBV7-9 combines with J gene TRBJ2-1; 8 bases map to TRBD2. The CDR3 spans 18 residues. CDR1 and CDR2 from the germline V gene are SEHNR and FQNEAQ (reference sequence). V lost 4 bases, J lost 4 bases, and 15 bases stayed unmatched. The CDR3 loop reads CASSSGPPLREGYNEQFF. The CDR3 DNA follows: TGTGCCAGCAGCTCAGGCCCCCCTCTTCGGGAGGGGTACAATGAGCAGTTCTTC.

On this clone itself: Other DNA sequences in this specimen translate into the identical CDR3. The chain links TRBV14 to TRBJ2-7; D not resolved. Germline CDR1 and CDR2: SGHDN and FVKESK. Trimming pared 1 base from V and 4 bases from J, leaving 8 bases between. The CDR3 runs to 13 residues. CDR3 nucleotides: TGTGCCAGCAGCCAAGTGAACGGATACGAGCAGTACTTC. It specifies CASSQVNGYEQYF.

This sequence joins TRBV27 and TRBJ2-3, with 11 bases lining up with TRBD2. J gave up 0 bases and V 3 bases, and 8 bases lay outside the gene matches. Germline V gene sequence: CDR1 MNHEY, CDR2 SMNVEV (reference sequence). CDR3 length: 18 amino acids. CDR3 bases: TGTGCCAGCAGTTTTATGATAGCGGGGGGGCTTAGCACAGATACGCAGTATTTT. Encoded protein: CASSFMIAGGLSTDTQYF.

The rearrangement uses TRBV6-1 and TRBJ2-5, with a weak D call TRBD1 (6 bases). The V gene lost 4 bases and the J gene lost 5 bases, with 17 bases spanning the gap. Germline CDR1 is MNHNS and CDR2 is SASEGT. The length of the CDR3 is 15 residues. The CDR3 nucleotides read TGTGCCAGCAGTGTGGACAGAGGCGGATTGGAGACCCAGTACTTC. It specifies CASSVDRGGLETQYF.

Concerning this clone: Other DNA sequences in this specimen translate into the identical CDR3. The gene calls are TRBV9 and TRBJ2-1; D might be TRBD2 (5 bases). V shed 0 bases and J shed 8 bases, with 9 bases lying between them. CDR1 is SGDLS, CDR2 YYNGEE, per germline. There are 13 residues in the CDR3. CDR3 loop: CASSVGLAYEQFF. The CDR3 DNA reads as TGTGCCAGCAGCGTAGGCCTAGCATATGAGCAGTTCTTC.

A note on this clone: Other DNA sequences in this sample translate to the same CDR3. This chain links TRBV7-8 with TRBJ2-7, with 12 bases aligning to TRBD2. Germline V lookup: CDR1 SGHVS, CDR2 FQNEAQ. With 1 base clipped from V and 0 bases from J, the junction kept 4 bases outside the gene matches. The CDR3 has 17 amino acids. The CDR3 here is CASSLGLAGAPSYEQYF. DNA for the CDR3: TGTGCCAGCAGCTTAGGACTAGCGGGAGCCCCCTCCTACGAGCAGTACTTC. The entire variable domain, with the rest obtained from reference TRBV7-8 and TRBJ2-7, is as follows: GAGVSQSPRYKVAKRGQDVALRCDPISGHVSLFWYQQALGQGPEFLTYFQNEAQLDKSGLPSDRFFAERPEGSVSTLKIQRTQQEDSAVYLCASSLGLAGAPSYEQYFGPGTRLTVT.

This clone has a single count. V gene TRBV2 combines with J gene TRBJ2-7; D call uncertain. The CDR3 length is 19 residues. CDR1 and CDR2 from the germline V gene are SNHLY and FYNNEI. Trimming cost V 0 bases and J 0 bases, with 21 bases left between them. This CDR3 reads CASSEARTPVGSPSYEQYF. The CDR3 DNA reads TGTGCCAGCAGTGAAGCCCGGACCCCTGTCGGTTCGCCCTCCTACGAGCAGTACTTC.